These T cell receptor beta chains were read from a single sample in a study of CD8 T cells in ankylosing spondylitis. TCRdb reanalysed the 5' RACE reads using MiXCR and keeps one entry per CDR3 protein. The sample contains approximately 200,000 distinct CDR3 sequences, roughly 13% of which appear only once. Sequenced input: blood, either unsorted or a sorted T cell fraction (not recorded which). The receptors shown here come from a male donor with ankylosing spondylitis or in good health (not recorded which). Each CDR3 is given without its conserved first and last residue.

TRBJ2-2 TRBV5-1 ASSPVQGLGNTGELF
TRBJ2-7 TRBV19 ASSTWTGHIEQY
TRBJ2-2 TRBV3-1 ASSQEEASGSTGWTGELF
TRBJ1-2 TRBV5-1 ASRGDDSGYT
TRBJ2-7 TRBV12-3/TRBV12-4 ASRGQSLYEQY
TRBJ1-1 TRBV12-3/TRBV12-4 ASRKTGVPPEAF
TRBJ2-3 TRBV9 ASSVEGLAGSTDTQY
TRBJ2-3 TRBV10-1 ASSGPLAGGPADTQY
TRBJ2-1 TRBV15 ATSRFESGTGAYNEQF
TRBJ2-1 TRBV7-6 ASSLEYSGRGPRDEQF
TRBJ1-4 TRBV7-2 ASSSRDRSIELF
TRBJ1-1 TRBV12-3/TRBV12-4 ADRRDEAF
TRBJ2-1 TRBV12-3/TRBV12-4 ASRSLSGGGYNEQF
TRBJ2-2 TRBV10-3 AISLGTGSPPARELF
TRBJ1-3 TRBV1 TSSTRDLYFSGNTIY
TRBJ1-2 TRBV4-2 ASSQGVYGYT
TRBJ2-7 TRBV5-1 ASSLGTGGTSYEQY
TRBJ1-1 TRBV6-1 ASSEEEGSNTEAF
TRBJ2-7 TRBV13 ASSSDQTTYEQY
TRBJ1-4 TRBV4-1 ASSPTTGATNEKLF
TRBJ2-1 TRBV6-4 ASSDSGGGVDEQF
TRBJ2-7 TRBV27 ASSLDRTSLPSEQY
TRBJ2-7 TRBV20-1 SARRDLGISDEQY
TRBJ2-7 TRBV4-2 ASSPGQVCYEQY
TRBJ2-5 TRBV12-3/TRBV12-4 ASSLVLGRGETQY
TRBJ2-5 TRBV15 ATSRERGGWTQY
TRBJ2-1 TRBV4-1 ASSLRPGGYNEQF
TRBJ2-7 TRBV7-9 ASSPYAGTGHYEQY
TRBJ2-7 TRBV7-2 ASSLGAPSYEQY
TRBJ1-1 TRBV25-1 ASSDPETEAF
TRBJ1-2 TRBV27 ASSGPRGDT
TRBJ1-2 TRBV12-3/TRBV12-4 ASSHVPGQGADYGYT
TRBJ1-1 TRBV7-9 ASSLGKQGATEAF
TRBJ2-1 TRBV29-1 SVEDQTSGGPYNEQF
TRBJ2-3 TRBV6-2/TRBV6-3 ASSPGSGSTDTQY
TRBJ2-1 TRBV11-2 ASSLVFAGVLSEQF
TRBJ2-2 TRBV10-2 ASSEPYRATGELF
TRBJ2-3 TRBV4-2 ASSQVGDSLVDTQY
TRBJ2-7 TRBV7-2 ASSRVSGSSYEQY
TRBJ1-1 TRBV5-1 ASSLDRVTSMNTEAF
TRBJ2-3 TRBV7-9 ASGLAGELRDTQY
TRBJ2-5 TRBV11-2 ASSIGQGWEETQY
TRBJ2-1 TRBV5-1 ASSYTAVSGLAGGNEQF
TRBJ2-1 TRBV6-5 ASSWTPGTDEQF
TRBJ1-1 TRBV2 ASTRRGTDNTEAF
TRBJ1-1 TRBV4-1 ASSPITANTEAF
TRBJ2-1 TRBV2 ASRGTLGSYNEQF
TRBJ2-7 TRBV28 ASSFPVDSISLDEQY
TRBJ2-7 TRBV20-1 SASHWRTDSYEQY
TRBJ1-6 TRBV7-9 ASSARTGGGPLH
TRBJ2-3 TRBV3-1 ASSQSLAGATDTQY
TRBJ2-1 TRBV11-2 ASSSGFGFGVNEQF